The clone carrying this TCR beta chain showed up just a few times. The antigen is not known. V was cut by 0 bases and J by 5 bases, with 13 bases left in between. CDR1 and CDR2 from the germline V gene are DFQATT and SNEGSKA (reference sequence). CDR3 length: 14 amino acids. Researchers attached unique molecular identifiers to individual cDNA molecules. MiXCR, run by TCRdb on the 5' RACE reads, gives a single entry per CDR3 protein. The sample holds 65,000 to 95,000 distinct CDR3 sequences; roughly 13% are singletons and the top ten take roughly 9.7%. This sample is part of a study of early T cells in non-severe SARS-CoV-2 infection. Study summary: Whole-blood bulk RNA, unsorted, was sequenced, and chains were unpaired.

Study-wide points: Matches to VDJdb favored anti-spike CD8 responses and missed private and CD4 specificities.

Sequencing used whole blood. This receptor was identified in an adult who was a healthcare worker with PCR-confirmed SARS-CoV-2 infection or an uninfected control (not recorded which). This chain joins TRBV20-1 and TRBJ2-5, with D perhaps TRBD2 (6 bases). CDR3 sequence: CSARDSREAETQYF. The CDR3 DNA reads as TGCAGTGCTAGAGACTCGAGGGAGGCGGAGACCCAGTACTTC.